This T cell receptor (beta chain) came from a study of beta chain features in type 1 diabetes. The study's findings and limits: A moderate, significant TCRB CDR3 shortening appeared in type 1 diabetes across four CD4+ subsets. Type 1 diabetes patients had fewer VDJ junction insertions and more deletions. The naive, central memory and Treg TCRB repertoires of patients appeared to be more similar to one another than those of healthy donors.

Reverse transcribing all isolated RNA meant expressed TCRB transcripts were sequenced. The protocol was immunoSEQ multiplex PCR, while the TCRdb copy is restricted to in-frame clones and leaves out a portion. The sample lists around 110,000 clones, less than 20% occurring once. The sample holds a few counts of this clone. Its antigen is currently unknown. The CDR3 has 13 residues. In germline, CDR1 is LNHDA, CDR2 SQIVND (reference sequence). Trimming shortened V by 2 bases and J by 3 bases, and 7 bases separated the two germline ends. This receptor was obtained from a man between 25 and 39 years old with type 1 diabetes. This chain uses TRBV19 with TRBJ1-2; no clear D gene. The sequenced material came from central memory CD4+ T cells from blood. The DNA of the CDR3 is TGTGCCAGTAGTATATTTGGGGACTATGGCTACACCTTC. As protein: CASSIFGDYGYTF.